This T cell receptor (beta chain) is from a study of PD-L1 blockade in urothelial cancer. Study-level information: Atezolizumab, begun by patients in the mid-2010s, was given at 1,200 mg intravenously every 3 weeks. Researchers found blood samples held a median of roughly 140,000 T cells.

Using immunoSEQ multiplex PCR, the repertoire was profiled, and TCRdb retains in-frame clones only, with some absent. Of tens of thousands of clones in the sample, 87% were seen once. V lost 0 bases, J lost 3 bases, and 9 bases lay in between. The CDR3 loop spans 15 amino acids. Per the germline V gene, CDR1 is SGDLS and CDR2 is YYNGEE. This clone occurred once. The clonotype comes from a man aged 60 to 75 with urothelial cancer. This specimen consisted of PBMCs, obtained around atezolizumab (anti-PD-L1) treatment. The V gene is TRBV9, the J gene TRBJ1-4; D may be TRBD1 (5 bases). The CDR3 DNA sequence: TGTGCCAGCAGCGTAGAGGGGCTTTCTAATGAAAAACTGTTTTTT. Translating gives CASSVEGLSNEKLFF.